These 8 T cell receptor beta chains originate from one sample sequenced in a study of blood T cells in healthy people across ages. Primed by a sample-barcoded 5' primer and a J-beta primer mix, a second PCR proceeded for roughly 6 to 12 cycles. TCRdb independently ran MiXCR on the 5' RACE reads; one entry per CDR3 protein. The sample lists hundreds of thousands of distinct CDR3 sequences, roughly 32% occurring once. The specimen was blood. The source of these receptors is a woman older than 75 in good health.

CDR3 residues: CASSLVLGTGELFF. The CDR3 region has the DNA TGTGCCAGCAGCTTGGTTCTTGGAACCGGGGAGCTGTTTTTT. V gene TRBV7-9 combines with J gene TRBJ2-2; D unresolved. Germline lookup yields CDR1 SEHNR and CDR2 FQNEAQ (reference sequence). This CDR3 has 14 amino acids. Trimming removed 3 bases from V and 5 bases from J, with 10 bases in between.

Regarding this clonotype: Given a much more abundant clone one base away, this may be a read error. This chain connects TRBV7-3 to TRBJ2-1; the match to TRBD2 covers 11 bases. The CDR3 is made up of 16 amino acids. V shed 5 bases, J shed 5 bases, and the junction held 8 bases outside the gene matches. The germline V gene encodes CDR1 SGHTA and CDR2 FQGTGA. CDR3 sequence (DNA): TGTGCCAGCAGCCCTTTGGCTAGCGGGGGGAACAATGAGCAGTTCTTC. Residues: CASSPLASGGNNEQFF.

This clonotype was counted many times. The rearrangement joins TRBV27 to TRBJ1-2; 7 bases map to TRBD1. The germline V gene has CDR1 MNHEY and CDR2 SMNVEV (reference sequence). The CDR3 consists of 15 residues. The J segment lost 2 bases and the V segment lost 5 bases, leaving 8 bases of the junction unmatched. In DNA form, the CDR3 reads TGTGCCAGCAGTCCGGGACAGCTTGGGAACTATGGCTACACCTTC. This gives the protein CASSPGQLGNYGYTF.

Comment on this clonotype: This may come from a read error, since a much larger clone is one base off. The chain recombines TRBV7-6 with TRBJ2-7, with a weak D call TRBD2 (5 bases). The CDR3 runs to 16 residues. V was shortened by 5 bases and J by 9 bases, with 26 bases between the two germline ends. The germline CDR1 and CDR2 sequences are SGHVS and FNYEAQ. As DNA, the CDR3 is TGTGCCAGCAGCCCAGCAGGACTTAGTTACAATGAGGGGCAGTACTTC. It yields the protein CASSPAGLSYNEGQYF. The whole variable domain, filled in from reference TRBV7-6 and TRBJ2-7, reads GAGVSQSPRYKVTKRGQDVALRCDPISGHVSLYWYRQALGQGPEFLTYFNYEAQQDKSGLPNDRFSAERPEGSISTLTIQRTEQRDSAMYRCASSPAGLSYNEGQYFGPGTRLTVT.

This clonotype occurred a few times. Since a much larger clone is just one base distant, this may be a read error. The CDR3 nucleotides are TGTGCCAGCAGTTTAGGGACAGGGCCAGAGAGCACAGATACGCAGTATTTT. This encodes CASSLGTGPESTDTQYF. J is TRBJ2-3 and V is TRBV12-3 or TRBV12-4, with 8 bases identical to TRBD1. The CDR3 runs 17 residues. Trimming removed 1 base from V and 0 bases from J; junction bases left unmatched: 6.

The sample holds many counts of this clonotype. J is TRBJ1-5 and V is TRBV20-1; D gene uncertain. V lost 0 bases and J 2 bases, leaving 5 bases between the germline ends. Germline values: CDR1 DFQATT, CDR2 SNEGSKA (reference sequence). The CDR3 runs to 13 residues. In DNA, the CDR3 is TGCAGTGCTAGAGATGATGGCAATCAGCCCCAGCATTTT. Translation gives CSARDDGNQPQHF.

Ten or more counts support this clonotype. The chain joins TRBV28 to TRBJ1-1; D is ambiguous. This CDR3 comprises 13 residues. Per the germline V gene, CDR1 is MDHEN and CDR2 is SYDVKM. V was trimmed by 6 bases and J by 1 base, leaving 9 bases between them. The CDR3 region is CASSFQENTEAFF. In DNA, the CDR3 is TGTGCCAGCAGCTTTCAGGAGAACACTGAAGCTTTCTTT.

The chain employs TRBV28 and TRBJ1-1; 8 positions match TRBD1. V lost 0 bases to trimming and J lost 8 bases; unmatched junction nucleotides: 5. The CDR3 runs 14 residues. The germline CDR1 and CDR2 sequences are MDHEN and SYDVKM. The CDR3 DNA is TGTGCCAGCAGTTTATGGGGCAGGGGGCTGGAAGCTTTCTTT. Protein: CASSLWGRGLEAFF.